This entry lists 17 T cell receptor beta chains sequenced from one sample in a study of blood T cell repertoires in COVID-19. Profiled with immunoSEQ multiplex PCR; TCRdb holds only in-frame clones, not every one. The table records 250,000 to 400,000 clones, approximately 87% of them present only once. The sequencing input was peripheral blood. These receptors all come from a woman under 40 with COVID-19, enrolled during active disease.

The rearrangement uses TRBV9 and TRBJ1-1; D is unresolved. V was shortened by 0 bases and J by 0 bases, with 6 bases between the two germline ends. The CDR3 is 14 amino acids. Germline V CDR1 and CDR2: SGDLS, YYNGEE. The CDR3 region has the DNA TGTGCCAGCAGCGTAGGGCCGATGAACACTGAAGCTTTCTTT. Translation: CASSVGPMNTEAFF.

The chain employs TRBV28 and TRBJ1-3; weak D call: TRBD1 (5 bases). Germline CDR1 and CDR2: MDHEN and SYDVKM. With 4 bases removed from V and 0 bases from J, the gap between germline ends came to 7 bases. The CDR3 length is 14 residues. The CDR3 region has the DNA TGTGCCAGCAGTTACGACAGCTCTGGAAACACCATATATTTT. It translates to CASSYDSSGNTIYF.

The chain joins TRBV19 to TRBJ1-2, with TRBD1 as a possible D gene (6 bases). The V end was cut by 2 bases, the J end by 0 bases, with 10 bases between. Germline-derived CDR1 and CDR2 are LNHDA and SQIVND (reference sequence). CDR3 length: 15 amino acids. CDR3 DNA sequence: TGTGCCAGTAGTATACCAGGGGCTTCTAACTATGGCTACACCTTC. Residues: CASSIPGASNYGYTF.

DNA for the CDR3: TGCAGCGCCGGACAGGGAATGAACACTGAAGCTTTCTTT. Its translation: CSAGQGMNTEAFF. J is TRBJ1-1 and V is TRBV29-1; 8 bases fit TRBD1. The CDR3 is 13 amino acids. The V segment lost 7 bases and the J segment 0 bases; nucleotides outside the gene matches: 4. The germline V gene encodes CDR1 SQVTM and CDR2 ANQGSEA.

The chain couples TRBV5-1 to TRBJ2-5, with 7 bases identical to TRBD2. The CDR3 sequence is 15 residues long. CDR1 and CDR2 (germline): SGHRS, YFSETQ. The J segment lost 3 bases and the V segment lost 4 bases, leaving 9 bases of the junction unmatched. Here the CDR3 reads CASSSAPREEETQYF. The CDR3 DNA follows: TGCGCCAGCAGCAGTGCCCCCCGGGAGGAAGAGACCCAGTACTTC.

V usage is TRBV9 and J usage is TRBJ2-1; possible D gene TRBD2, 5 bases. The germline V gene has CDR1 SGDLS and CDR2 YYNGEE. The CDR3 runs 16 residues. Trimming removed 0 bases from V and 0 bases from J, with 10 bases in between. The CDR3 DNA sequence: TGTGCCAGCAGCGTAGGGGGTAGCGCCTCCTACAATGAGCAGTTCTTC. Its protein is CASSVGGSASYNEQFF. The full variable domain, in which reference TRBV9 and TRBJ2-1 provide the parts outside the CDR3, is DSGVTQTPKHLITATGQRVTLRCSPRSGDLSVYWYQQSLDQGLQFLIQYYNGEERAKGNILERFSAQQFPDLHSELNLSSLELGDSALYFCASSVGGSASYNEQFFGPGTRLTVL.

The gene calls are TRBV6-5 and TRBJ1-4; D remains ambiguous. CDR1 is MNHEY and CDR2 is SVGAGI in the germline V gene. This CDR3 has 15 amino acids. V lost 6 bases and J 3 bases, leaving 14 bases between the germline ends. The CDR3 protein is CASRRAGGANEKLFF. The DNA of the CDR3 is TGTGCCAGCAGACGGGCGGGCGGGGCTAATGAAAAACTGTTTTTT.

For the CDR3, the DNA is TGCGCCAGCAGCCAAGCTTCTACAGGCTCCTACGAGCAGTACTTC. This sequence encodes CASSQASTGSYEQYF. The gene calls are TRBV4-1 and TRBJ2-7; perhaps TRBD1 as D (5 bases). Trimming stripped 1 base from V and 0 bases from J, with 10 bases between. This CDR3 has 15 residues. Per germline, CDR1 MGHRA and CDR2 YSYEKL.

The chain joins TRBV5-6 to TRBJ2-7; 9 nucleotides align to TRBD2. The length of the CDR3 is 16 residues. Germline V gives CDR1 SGHDT, CDR2 YYEEEE. The V and J ends lost 4 bases and 2 bases, in that order; junction bases with no gene match: 10. The CDR3 nucleotides read TGTGCCAGCAGCCGGACTAGCGCCCTTGAACCCTACGAGCAGTACTTC. Translated: CASSRTSALEPYEQYF.

The chain employs TRBV10-3 and TRBJ2-7; possible D gene TRBD2, 5 bases. Trimming stripped 5 bases from V and 3 bases from J, with 17 bases between. Germline CDR1 is ENHRY and CDR2 is SYGVKD. The CDR3 consists of 15 residues. CDR3 sequence: CAISLDKGEIYEQYF. DNA for the CDR3: TGTGCCATCAGTCTAGACAAGGGAGAAATCTACGAGCAGTACTTC.

The chain couples TRBV19 to TRBJ2-2, with TRBD2 matching over 7 bases. V lost 3 bases to trimming and J lost 6 bases; unmatched junction nucleotides: 10. CDR1 and CDR2 from the germline V gene are LNHDA and SQIVND (reference sequence). The CDR3 is 16 residues long. CDR3 loop: CASSIRREGSSGELFF. CDR3 nucleotides: TGTGCCAGTAGTATCAGGAGGGAGGGATCCTCCGGGGAGCTGTTTTTT.

Here the CDR3 reads CASSQADRGKLFF. The CDR3 bases are TGCGCCAGCAGCCAAGCTGACAGGGGAAAACTGTTTTTT. The chain uses TRBV4-1 and TRBJ1-4; 8 bases match TRBD1. The V gene's germline CDR1 is MGHRA and CDR2 YSYEKL. V lost 1 base, J lost 10 bases, and 2 bases stayed unmatched. The CDR3 has 13 amino acids.

The table lists this clone with a count of one. This chain uses TRBV10-2 with TRBJ2-1, with TRBD2 matching 9 bases. V gave up 6 bases and J gave up 8 bases; unmatched junction bases: 14. The germline gives CDR1 WSHSY, CDR2 SAAADI. The length of the CDR3 is 16 residues. The CDR3 DNA reads TGCGCCAGCAGCACTTTAGCGGGAGTGGCGGCACATGAGCAGTTCTTC. Protein product: CASSTLAGVAAHEQFF.

This chain connects TRBV14 to TRBJ1-3, with 9 bases lining up with TRBD1. Trimming removed 5 bases from V and 4 bases from J; junction bases left unmatched: 15. Looked up from germline, CDR1 is SGHDN and CDR2 is FVKESK. The CDR3 runs to 18 residues. The CDR3 is CASSKGPEQGAGGNTIYF. CDR3 sequence (DNA): TGTGCCAGCAGCAAAGGACCTGAACAGGGGGCGGGAGGAAACACCATATATTTT.

The rearrangement uses TRBV27 and TRBJ1-2, with D maybe TRBD1 (6 bases). Trimming cost V 3 bases and J 4 bases, with 18 bases left between them. Germline values: CDR1 MNHEY, CDR2 SMNVEV (reference sequence). The CDR3 runs 16 residues. The DNA for the CDR3 is TGTGCCAGCAGTTTCGGAACAGGGTATGGTAGCTATGGCTACACCTTC. Translating gives CASSFGTGYGSYGYTF.

The rearrangement uses TRBV27 and TRBJ2-5; the D gene is possibly TRBD2 (5 bases). Trimming removed 5 bases at V and 4 bases at J, with 17 bases between. The CDR3 is made up of 15 amino acids. CDR1 MNHEY and CDR2 SMNVEV come from the germline V gene (reference sequence). The CDR3 DNA sequence: TGTGCCAGCAGTCGGGGTAGCCTCGGGTCAGAGACCCAGTACTTC. The encoded protein is CASSRGSLGSETQYF.

The chain uses TRBV4-2 and TRBJ2-1; 8 bases agree with TRBD1. CDR1 and CDR2 (germline): LGHNA, YNFKEQ. Trimming at V came to 0 bases and at J to 2 bases, leaving 6 bases not matched to a gene. CDR3 length equals 17 residues. Here the CDR3 DNA reads TGTGCCAGCAGCCAAGATCTCGTACAGGGGGCCTACAATGAGCAGTTCTTC. It yields the protein CASSQDLVQGAYNEQFF.